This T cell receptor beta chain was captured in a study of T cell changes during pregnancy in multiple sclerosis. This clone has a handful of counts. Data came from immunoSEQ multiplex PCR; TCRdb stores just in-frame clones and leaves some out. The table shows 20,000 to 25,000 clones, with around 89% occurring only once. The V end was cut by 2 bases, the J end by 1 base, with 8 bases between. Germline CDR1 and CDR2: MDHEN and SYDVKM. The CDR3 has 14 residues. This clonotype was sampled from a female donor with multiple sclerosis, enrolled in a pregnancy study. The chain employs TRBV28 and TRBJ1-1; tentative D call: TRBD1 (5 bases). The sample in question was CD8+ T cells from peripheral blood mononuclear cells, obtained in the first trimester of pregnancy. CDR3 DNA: TGTGCCAGCAGTTTAAGTAGGGGGAACACTGAAGCTTTCTTT. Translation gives CASSLSRGNTEAFF.